Only a few counts were recorded for the clone carrying this T cell receptor beta chain. The antigen remains undetermined. The data are from a study of blood T cells in healthy people across ages. Study in general: There was about one barcoded beta molecule captured by template switching per two T cells. The study's findings and limits: Relative to aged donors, long-lived donors carried more naive CD4+ cells and displayed higher diversity. Naive and antigen-experienced cells could not be conclusively compared, given unsorted PBMCs. TCR beta diversity tracked closely with naive T cell percentage.

Together with a sample-barcoded 5' primer, a J-beta primer mix was included in a second PCR lasting roughly 6 to 12 cycles. TCRdb independently ran MiXCR on the 5' RACE reads; one entry per CDR3 protein. This sample has 850,000 to 950,000 distinct CDR3 sequences, with under 35% found just once. V was cut by 2 bases and J by 1 base, with 6 bases left in between. Germline V gene lookup returns CDR1 SGHDN and CDR2 FVKESK. This CDR3 has 15 amino acids. This sequence joins TRBV14 and TRBJ1-6; no reliable D call. The receptor was isolated from a woman older than 75 in good health. The sample consisted of blood. CDR3 in amino acids: CASSQRGSYNSPLHF. CDR3 in DNA: TGTGCCAGCAGCCAACGCGGGTCCTATAATTCACCCCTCCACTTT.